This T cell receptor beta chain appears in the sequencing data of a study of post-analysis software for immune sequencing data. Study in general: In terms of disease course, relapsing-remitting, secondary progressive and progressive-relapsing multiple sclerosis were included. Study-wide results and limits: F-measure co-clustering was strong for batch-matched samples. Controls showed lower frequencies than patients for 5 or 6 TRBV segments, and TRBV5-6, TRBV5-1 and TRBV20-1 were among these. Diversity measured as normalized Chao1 was significantly lower in multiple sclerosis patients than in controls.

This CDR3 region has 14 residues. The V and J ends lost 6 bases and 7 bases respectively, with 16 bases between them. Germline V gene sequence: CDR1 LGHDT, CDR2 YNNKEL (reference sequence). Unique molecular identifiers were built into the TCR beta cDNA libraries. Yield was 450,000 to 650,000 cDNA molecules from approximately 0.91 to 9.4 million T cells. TCRdb called the PCR reads again in MiXCR, with one record for every CDR3 protein. The sample yields about half a million distinct CDR3 sequences, roughly 45% seen once. The sample holds a few counts of this clonotype. Its antigen is currently unknown. The rearrangement links TRBV3-1 to TRBJ2-1, with D perhaps given as TRBD1 or TRBD2 (5 bases each). Sample: blood. The clonotype was recovered from a girl aged 10 to 17 with multiple sclerosis. CDR3 region: CASSPRGPRNEQFF. CDR3 in DNA: TGTGCCAGCAGTCCGAGGGGACCTAGAAATGAGCAGTTCTTC.